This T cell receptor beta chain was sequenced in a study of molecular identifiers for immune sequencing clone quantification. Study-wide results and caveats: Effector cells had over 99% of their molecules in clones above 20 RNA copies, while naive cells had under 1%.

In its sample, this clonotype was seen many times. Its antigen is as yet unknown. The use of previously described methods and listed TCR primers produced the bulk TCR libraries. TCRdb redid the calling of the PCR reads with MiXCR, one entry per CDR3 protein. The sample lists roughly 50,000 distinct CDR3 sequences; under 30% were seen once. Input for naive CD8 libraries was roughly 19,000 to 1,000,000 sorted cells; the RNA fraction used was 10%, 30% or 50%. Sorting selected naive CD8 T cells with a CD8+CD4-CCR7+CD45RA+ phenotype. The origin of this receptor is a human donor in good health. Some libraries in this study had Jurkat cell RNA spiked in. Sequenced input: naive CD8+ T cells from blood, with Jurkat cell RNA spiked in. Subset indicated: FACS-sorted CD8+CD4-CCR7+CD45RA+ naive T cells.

This CDR3 reads CASRDGAGGPFTEAFF. Here the CDR3 DNA reads TGTGCCAGCAGGGACGGAGCAGGGGGACCTTTCACTGAAGCTTTCTTT. The chain recombines TRBV6-2 or TRBV6-3 with TRBJ1-1, with 7 bases that match TRBD1. Germline V CDR1 and CDR2: MNHEY, SVGEGT. The junction had 14 bases not matched to a gene; V was cut back by 6 bases and J by 4 bases. CDR3 length: 16 amino acids.